The T cell receptor beta chain under discussion was sequenced for a study of CD8 T cells in ankylosing spondylitis. Germline CDR1 is SEHNR and CDR2 is FQNEAQ (reference sequence). Trimming stripped 3 bases from V and 0 bases from J, with 9 bases between. The CDR3 spans 14 residues. This clonotype was counted a few times. A single record per CDR3 protein comes from TCRdb applying MiXCR to the 5' RACE reads. The sample lists 350,000 or so distinct CDR3 sequences; 11% were seen once. Sequencing used blood, either unsorted or a sorted T cell fraction (not recorded which). The chain recombines TRBV7-9 with TRBJ2-7; D ambiguous. The sequence was obtained from a female donor with ankylosing spondylitis or in good health (not recorded which). This chain's CDR3 is CASSFNGRSYEQYF. Written as DNA, the CDR3 is TGTGCCAGCAGCTTTAACGGTCGCTCCTACGAGCAGTACTTC.